The 21 T cell receptor beta chains below come from one sample, sequenced in a study of memory CD4+ T cells and cytomegalovirus serostatus. The sort gate was single viable CD3+CD4+CD8-CD45RO+ cells for memory CD4+ T cells. Produced via immunoSEQ multiplex PCR; TCRdb's table is partial and in-frame only. Of about 57,000 clones listed, around 80% were seen once; the top ten hold about 0.86%. Sequencing was carried out using memory CD4+ T cells from blood. Receptors originate from an adult in good health and CMV-seronegative.

The gene calls are TRBV27 and TRBJ1-3; perhaps TRBD1 as D (5 bases). CDR1 and CDR2 (germline): MNHEY, SMNVEV (reference sequence). Trimming took off 3 bases at V and 4 bases at J, with 10 bases between the two ends. The CDR3 sequence is 14 residues long. CDR3 loop: CASSLSGQGNTIYF. The CDR3 DNA reads TGTGCCAGCAGTTTGTCCGGACAAGGAAACACCATATATTTT.

V is TRBV18 and J is TRBJ2-1; D unresolved. This CDR3 has 15 residues. The germline CDR1 and CDR2 sequences are KGHSH and LQKENI. Trimming cost V 0 bases and J 0 bases, with 6 bases left between them. CDR3 sequence (DNA): TGTGCCAGCTCACCACCTTCAATCTCCTACAATGAGCAGTTCTTC. This sequence encodes CASSPPSISYNEQFF.

The chain carries TRBV28 and TRBJ2-3; the D gene is possibly TRBD2 (7 bases). With 6 bases removed from V and 8 bases from J, the gap between germline ends came to 18 bases. The CDR3 length is 14 residues. Germline CDR1 MDHEN, CDR2 SYDVKM. CDR3 sequence reads: CASRRGGIEGTQYF. CDR3 coding DNA: TGTGCCAGCAGGAGGGGGGGGATAGAAGGTACGCAGTATTTT.

The chain recombines TRBV7-8 with TRBJ2-3; D gene ambiguous. The CDR3 has 15 residues. Germline-derived CDR1 and CDR2 are SGHVS and FQNEAQ. Trimming pared 4 bases from V and 2 bases from J, leaving 13 bases between. This CDR3 reads CASSSSLGFTDTQYF. CDR3 sequence (DNA): TGTGCCAGCAGCTCCTCTCTGGGGTTCACAGATACGCAGTATTTT.

CDR3 residues: CASSLGASGGTDTQYF. For the CDR3, the DNA is TGCGCCAGCAGCCTTGGAGCTAGCGGGGGCACAGATACGCAGTATTTT. The J gene is TRBJ2-3, the V gene TRBV5-1, with 9 nucleotides matching TRBD2. V shed 4 bases and J 1 base; nucleotides not matched to a gene: 7. Germline V gene lookup returns CDR1 SGHRS and CDR2 YFSETQ. The CDR3 has 16 amino acids.

The chain joins TRBV10-3 to TRBJ2-3, with no clear D. The CDR3 length is 16 residues. Trimming stripped 1 base from V and 0 bases from J, with 11 bases between. Germline CDR1 reads ENHRY; CDR2 reads SYGVKD. Here the CDR3 DNA reads TGTGCCATCAGTGAGTGGCAGGTTGGTAGCACAGATACGCAGTATTTT. It codes for CAISEWQVGSTDTQYF.

This chain links TRBV28 with TRBJ1-5; D call uncertain. Germline loops: CDR1 MDHEN, CDR2 SYDVKM. The CDR3 covers 15 residues. V lost 2 bases and J 5 bases, leaving 13 bases between the germline ends. CDR3 amino acids: CASSLMGFSDQPQHF. The CDR3 nucleotides read TGTGCCAGCAGTTTAATGGGGTTTTCGGATCAGCCCCAGCATTTT.

The chain employs TRBV6-1 and TRBJ1-2; D is perhaps TRBD1 (5 bases). V shed 5 bases and J shed 4 bases, with 14 bases lying between them. This CDR3 spans 14 amino acids. Germline CDR1 and CDR2: MNHNS and SASEGT. The CDR3 loop reads CASSQSAGAYGYTF. Here the CDR3 DNA reads TGTGCCAGCAGTCAATCGGCCGGGGCCTATGGCTACACCTTC.

The chain is built from TRBV11-2 and TRBJ1-2, with D possibly matching TRBD1 (5 bases). This CDR3 has 15 amino acids. V was clipped by 5 bases and J by 7 bases, with 20 bases between them. Per the germline V gene, CDR1 is SGHAT and CDR2 is FQNNGV. The chain's CDR3 is CASSLRSEGSPGYTF. In nucleotides, the CDR3 is TGTGCCAGCAGCCTCAGATCTGAGGGGAGCCCTGGCTACACCTTC.

CDR3 residues: CSVDTVGRNEQFF. Here the CDR3 DNA reads TGCAGCGTTGATACGGTAGGGAGGAATGAGCAGTTCTTC. The V and J genes are TRBV29-1 and TRBJ2-1; the D gene is possibly TRBD2 (6 bases). This CDR3 region has 13 residues. The germline V gene encodes CDR1 SQVTM and CDR2 ANQGSEA. The V end lost 3 bases, the J end lost 7 bases, and 13 bases lay between the germline ends.

This clone was picked up a small number of times. The gene calls are TRBV30 and TRBJ1-4; 11 bases line up with TRBD1. Unmatched junction bases numbered 6, after V lost 5 bases and J lost 7 bases. The CDR3 is made up of 14 amino acids. Germline CDR1 GTSNPN, CDR2 SVGIG (reference sequence). CDR3 coding DNA: TGTGCCTGGCGACGGGACAGGGGGAGTGAAAAACTGTTTTTT. Its translation: CAWRRDRGSEKLFF. Supplemented by reference TRBV30 and TRBJ1-4, the full variable domain reads SQTIHQWPATLVQPVGSPLSLECTVEGTSNPNLYWYRQAAGRGLQLLFYSVGIGQISSEVPQNLSASRPQDRQFILSSKKLLLSDSGFYLCAWRRDRGSEKLFFGSGTQLSVL.

This sequence joins TRBV6-5 and TRBJ1-5; no firm D call. With 4 bases removed from V and 9 bases from J, the gap between germline ends came to 10 bases. The germline V gene encodes CDR1 MNHEY and CDR2 SVGAGI. The CDR3 has 12 residues. The CDR3 coding sequence is TGTGCCAGCAGTTCCCGAACCTCGCCCCAGCATTTT. The encoded protein is CASSSRTSPQHF.

Turning to this clone: At one boundary the junction diverges from the germline segment, which might be a read error. CDR3 bases: TGTGCTAGCAGCTTCAACTCAGGCCCATCTAGCACAGATACGCAGTATTTT. Its protein is CASSFNSGPSSTDTQYF. The chain combines TRBV7-7 with TRBJ2-3; D gene ambiguous. The CDR3 sequence is 17 residues long. The germline gives CDR1 SSHAT, CDR2 FNYEAQ (reference sequence).

The V call is TRBV4-2, the J call TRBJ1-2, with D hard to call. The CDR3 extends over 13 amino acids. Trimming cost V 0 bases and J 10 bases, with 12 bases left between them. Germline lookup yields CDR1 LGHNA and CDR2 YNFKEQ. The CDR3 sequence is CASSQDIRAYYTF. The CDR3 bases are TGTGCCAGCAGCCAAGATATTAGGGCATACTACACCTTC.

This chain joins TRBV30 and TRBJ2-2; the match to TRBD2 covers 7 bases. The V and J ends lost 0 bases and 8 bases, in that order; junction bases with no gene match: 6. The CDR3 is made up of 14 amino acids. Germline V gene data show CDR1 as GTSNPN and CDR2 as SVGIG (reference sequence). The CDR3 loop reads CAWSVWGGVGELFF. The CDR3 region has the DNA TGTGCCTGGAGTGTATGGGGAGGGGTAGGGGAGCTGTTTTTT.

The chain employs TRBV5-6 and TRBJ1-4, with TRBD1 matching 7 bases. CDR3 size: 15 residues. J was trimmed by 3 bases and V by 3 bases; bases with no gene match: 5. Per germline, CDR1 SGHDT and CDR2 YYEEEE. The CDR3 nucleotides are TGTGCCAGCAGCTCGGGGACAGCTTCTAATGAAAAACTGTTTTTT. Translated: CASSSGTASNEKLFF.

V and J are TRBV28 and TRBJ1-2, with D unresolved. The length of the CDR3 is 13 residues. Germline lookup yields CDR1 MDHEN and CDR2 SYDVKM. The V end was cut by 2 bases, the J end by 1 base, with 5 bases between. CDR3 sequence (DNA): TGTGCCAGCAGTTTAAGAAATAACTATGGCTACACCTTC. This codes for CASSLRNNYGYTF.

This clone was detected once. The chain has TRBV7-8 and TRBJ2-3; possibly TRBD2 for D (6 bases). Germline V CDR1 and CDR2: SGHVS, FQNEAQ. The CDR3 spans 15 residues. Trimming removed 6 bases from V and 2 bases from J, with 15 bases in between. The CDR3 region has the DNA TGTGCCAGCAGAGCGGCGGGGAGTCCCACAGATACGCAGTATTTT. Translation gives CASRAAGSPTDTQYF.

V usage is TRBV7-9 and J usage is TRBJ1-5, with D hard to call. The germline V and J ends were trimmed by 5 bases and 5 bases, with 10 bases remaining between them. The CDR3 covers 13 residues. The germline gives CDR1 SEHNR, CDR2 FQNEAQ (reference sequence). The CDR3 spells CASSQNNDQPQHF. Written as DNA, the CDR3 is TGTGCCAGCAGCCAAAATAACGATCAGCCCCAGCATTTT.

The chain recombines TRBV4-1 with TRBJ2-3; possibly TRBD1 for D (5 bases). The V and J ends lost 4 bases and 2 bases respectively, with 16 bases between them. CDR1 is MGHRA, CDR2 YSYEKL, per germline. The CDR3 length is 16 residues. The CDR3 loop is CASSRPGGADTDTQYF. The CDR3 DNA sequence: TGCGCCAGCAGCCGCCCGGGTGGGGCAGACACAGATACGCAGTATTTT.

The V call is TRBV19, the J call TRBJ2-1, with 9 nucleotides matching TRBD1. Germline CDR1 is LNHDA and CDR2 is SQIVND (reference sequence). After removal of 1 base from V and 4 bases from J, the junction contained 5 bases not matched to a gene. The CDR3 runs to 16 residues. CDR3: CASSIGYRGHYNEQFF. In nucleotides, the CDR3 is TGTGCCAGTAGTATAGGCTACAGGGGGCATTACAATGAGCAGTTCTTC.